These 23 T cell receptor beta chains came from one sample sequenced in a study of T cells in Graves' hyperthyroidism and ophthalmopathy. Regions amplified from RNA transcripts were the TCR beta CDR3 regions. During a first-round RT-PCR of the TCR CDR3, the HTBI primer set was used. TCRdb re-derived calls from the multiplex PCR reads in MiXCR, one entry per CDR3 protein. The data contain some 600,000 distinct CDR3 sequences, around 45% of them singletons. The sequenced sample consisted of peripheral blood or thyroid tissue (not recorded which). These receptor sequences come from a woman between 18 and 30 years old with Graves' hyperthyroidism.

This clonotype was observed at least ten times. The V call is TRBV10-3, the J call TRBJ1-6; D might be TRBD1 (5 bases). Germline lookup yields CDR1 ENHRY and CDR2 SYGVKD. This CDR3 has 14 amino acids. The V end was cut by 3 bases, the J end by 8 bases, with 11 bases between. The CDR3 DNA follows: TGTGCCATCAGTGAATCAGGGTCCGATTCACCCCTCCACTTT. This translates into CAISESGSDSPLHF.

The chain uses TRBV19 and TRBJ1-5, with 10 positions matching TRBD1. Germline assignment: CDR1 LNHDA and CDR2 SQIVND (reference sequence). CDR3 length: 15 residues. The V gene end was trimmed by 7 bases and the J gene end by 7 bases; junction bases not matched to a gene: 10. The CDR3 bases are TGTGCCAGTATAGACCGGGACAGGGGAGGCCAGCCCCAGCATTTT. This gives the protein CASIDRDRGGQPQHF. The full variable domain, rest sourced from reference TRBV19 and TRBJ1-5, is DGGITQSPKYLFRKEGQNVTLSCEQNLNHDAMYWYRQDPGQGLRLIYYSQIVNDFQKGDIAEGYSVSREKKESFPLTVTSAQKNPTAFYLCASIDRDRGGQPQHFGDGTRLSIL.

The chain couples TRBV2 to TRBJ1-2; TRBD1 aligns across 9 bases. After removal of 0 bases from V and 5 bases from J, the junction contained 7 bases not matched to a gene. Germline-derived CDR1 and CDR2 are SNHLY and FYNNEI. The CDR3 spans 16 residues. CDR3 sequence (DNA): TGTGCCAGCAGTGAAGCGAGGGACAGGGCTATTTATGGCTACACCTTC. Its protein product is CASSEARDRAIYGYTF.

The V and J genes are TRBV10-3 and TRBJ1-2, with no clear D. Germline loops: CDR1 ENHRY, CDR2 SYGVKD. This CDR3 has 13 amino acids. V shed 10 bases and J shed 3 bases, with 15 bases lying between them. In DNA form, the CDR3 reads TGTGCCAGCACCCCGGACTCTCACTATGGCTACACCTTC. Its protein product is CASTPDSHYGYTF.

V is TRBV24-1 and J is TRBJ1-6; D ambiguous. Trimming left V 4 bases short and J 4 bases short, with 10 bases between. From germline, CDR1 is KGHDR and CDR2 SFDVKD. CDR3 length: 15 residues. The CDR3, as DNA: TGTGCCACCAGTGACCGAAACGCGTATAATTCACCCCTCCACTTT. It translates to CATSDRNAYNSPLHF.

This clonotype was observed once. The V gene is TRBV5-1, the J gene TRBJ2-7; D not certain. This CDR3 is built from 13 residues. V lost 4 bases to trimming and J lost 2 bases, with 10 bases between them. The germline V gene has CDR1 SGHRS and CDR2 YFSETQ. The CDR3 DNA sequence: TGCGCCAGCAGCCCCCTGGGAACCTACGAGCAGTACTTC. It specifies CASSPLGTYEQYF.

This clonotype occurred a few times. CDR3 coding DNA: TGCAGCGTCCCTGGTGGGGTCGCCTACGAGCAGTACTTC. Protein sequence: CSVPGGVAYEQYF. The chain uses TRBV29-1 and TRBJ2-7; the D is unclear. Germline values: CDR1 SQVTM, CDR2 ANQGSEA. The CDR3 is 13 residues long. V gave up 6 bases and J gave up 2 bases, with 14 bases separating them.

The chain couples TRBV10-3 to TRBJ1-2; D perhaps matches TRBD1 (5 bases). Trimming left V 7 bases short and J 0 bases short, with 9 bases between. The CDR3 is 13 residues long. The germline V gene has CDR1 ENHRY and CDR2 SYGVKD. The CDR3 DNA sequence: TGTGCCATCAAAGGGGCAGCTAACTATGGCTACACCTTC. Protein: CAIKGAANYGYTF.

The gene calls are TRBV29-1 and TRBJ2-7; D is perhaps TRBD2 (6 bases). Trimming took off 0 bases at V and 3 bases at J, with 12 bases between the two ends. Germline V CDR1 and CDR2: SQVTM, ANQGSEA. This CDR3 is built from 14 residues. DNA of the CDR3: TGCAGCGTTGAAGATCTGGAGGGATTCTACGAGCAGTACTTC. This codes for CSVEDLEGFYEQYF.

The V and J genes are TRBV5-1 and TRBJ2-7; 8 bases align to TRBD2. CDR3 length equals 14 residues. Germline CDR1 is SGHRS and CDR2 is YFSETQ. Trimming removed 4 bases from V and 6 bases from J; junction bases left unmatched: 9. Here the CDR3 DNA reads TGCGCCAGCAGCCTTACGGGAGGGAGGAGCGAGCAGTACTTC. This sequence encodes CASSLTGGRSEQYF.

Of note for this clonotype: At one end, the junction sequence differs from germline, possibly due to a read error. The V call is TRBV11-2, the J call TRBJ1-2, with a weak D call TRBD1 (5 bases). CDR1 is SGHAT and CDR2 is FQNNGV in the germline V gene. The CDR3 consists of 14 residues. The CDR3, as DNA: TGTGCCTGCAGCCCGGGGGGGACGGACTATGGCTACACCTTC. Its translation is CACSPGGTDYGYTF.

V gene TRBV7-9 combines with J gene TRBJ2-7; TRBD2 matches at 14 bases. CDR1 SEHNR and CDR2 FQNEAQ come from the germline V gene (reference sequence). The CDR3 totals 17 residues. Germline trimming cut 5 bases from V and 7 bases from J; bases unmatched to any gene: 13. CDR3: CASSPGTSGSPRREQYF. For the CDR3, the DNA is TGTGCCAGCAGCCCTGGGACTAGCGGGAGCCCTCGGCGAGAGCAGTACTTC.

The chain carries TRBV12-3 or TRBV12-4 and TRBJ1-1; D is possibly TRBD1 (5 bases). V lost 7 bases, J lost 1 base, and 10 bases lay in between. The CDR3 extends over 13 amino acids. The CDR3 nucleotides are TGTGCCAGCAAATCGACAGCGAACACTGAAGCTTTCTTT. The encoded protein is CASKSTANTEAFF.

This clonotype was observed many times. The V and J genes are TRBV2 and TRBJ2-2; TRBD2 agrees at 7 bases. This CDR3 is 14 amino acids long. The V gene end was trimmed by 6 bases and the J gene end by 5 bases; junction bases not matched to a gene: 6. Germline V lookup: CDR1 SNHLY, CDR2 FYNNEI. The CDR3 DNA is TGTGCCAGCAGGGGATTACTAGCGACCGGGGAGCTGTTTTTT. It codes for CASRGLLATGELFF.

The rearrangement joins TRBV25-1 to TRBJ1-2, with D hard to call. The CDR3 loop spans 12 amino acids. Germline loops: CDR1 MGHDK, CDR2 SYGVNS. Trimming left V 5 bases short and J 5 bases short, with 9 bases between. CDR3: CASSFGRYGYTF. The DNA of the CDR3 is TGTGCCAGCAGTTTTGGTCGGTATGGCTACACCTTC.

This clonotype was seen once. This chain joins TRBV25-1 and TRBJ2-7; D not certain. Trimming left V 10 bases short and J 5 bases short, with 9 bases between. From germline, CDR1 is MGHDK and CDR2 SYGVNS. The CDR3 totals 10 residues. The CDR3 DNA reads as TGTGCCACCTCGCGAGACGAGCAGTACTTC. Protein product: CATSRDEQYF.

This clonotype has only one observation. The rearrangement joins TRBV20-1 to TRBJ1-2; D is possibly TRBD1 (5 bases). The V and J ends lost 3 bases and 7 bases respectively, with 12 bases between them. This CDR3 has 12 amino acids. CDR1 and CDR2 (germline): DFQATT, SNEGSKA (reference sequence). CDR3 sequence (DNA): TGCAGTGCTAGTGCCGCCCAGGGTGGCTACACCTTC. It translates to CSASAAQGGYTF.

The table lists this clonotype with a few counts. The chain recombines TRBV5-1 with TRBJ1-3; D is ambiguous. The CDR3 runs to 14 residues. The V end lost 0 bases, the J end lost 4 bases, and 8 bases lay between the germline ends. In germline, CDR1 is SGHRS, CDR2 YFSETQ. This CDR3 reads CASSLEEHGNTIYF. The CDR3 DNA reads TGCGCCAGCAGCTTGGAGGAGCACGGAAACACCATATATTTT.

CDR3 region: CASSLEWTAAGQETQYF. The CDR3 DNA sequence: TGTGCCAGCAGCTTAGAGTGGACCGCCGCGGGCCAAGAGACCCAGTACTTC. The rearrangement uses TRBV7-8 and TRBJ2-5, with a possible D match to TRBD2 (5 bases). Trimming removed 1 base at V and 1 base at J, with 16 bases between. Germline V gene data show CDR1 as SGHVS and CDR2 as FQNEAQ. There are 17 residues in the CDR3.

The chain links TRBV19 to TRBJ1-2, with a possible D match to TRBD1 (6 bases). CDR1 LNHDA and CDR2 SQIVND come from the germline V gene (reference sequence). This CDR3 is 15 amino acids long. V was trimmed by 5 bases and J by 4 bases, leaving 17 bases between them. This CDR3 reads CASSPSVGGSYGYTF. The CDR3 DNA sequence: TGTGCCAGTAGTCCCTCCGTAGGGGGAAGCTATGGCTACACCTTC.

The J gene is TRBJ2-7, the V gene TRBV5-4; the D is unclear. Trimming shortened V by 3 bases and J by 6 bases, and 13 bases separated the two germline ends. The CDR3 is made up of 13 amino acids. Germline CDR1 reads SGHNT; CDR2 reads YYREEE (reference sequence). This CDR3 is CASSSPTAAEQYF. Here the CDR3 DNA reads TGTGCCAGCAGCTCCCCTACGGCAGCCGAGCAGTACTTC.

This sequence joins TRBV7-2 and TRBJ1-2; 10 bases map to TRBD1. This CDR3 is built from 15 residues. Looked up from germline, CDR1 is SGHTA and CDR2 is FQGNSA. Unmatched junction bases numbered 10, after V lost 2 bases and J lost 10 bases. For the CDR3, the DNA is TGTGCCAGCAGCTTAACTCACGGACAGGGGGAGGACTACACCTTC. This encodes CASSLTHGQGEDYTF.

The chain recombines TRBV2 with TRBJ2-6; D remains unclear. Trimming left V 6 bases short and J 0 bases short, with 12 bases between. The CDR3 is made up of 16 amino acids. Looked up from germline, CDR1 is SNHLY and CDR2 is FYNNEI. In DNA, the CDR3 is TGTGCCAGCAGCGACCCCCGAGGCTCTGGGGCCAACGTCCTGACTTTC. It encodes CASSDPRGSGANVLTF.